These T cell receptor beta chains were read from a single sample in a study of patients and donors after allogeneic stem cell transplantation. TCRdb called the RT-PCR reads again in MiXCR, with one record for every CDR3 protein. The repertoire holds some 880,000 distinct CDR3 sequences, with more than 15% as singletons. The sample comprised blood, either unsorted or a sorted T cell fraction (not recorded which). Receptor source: a human donor who was either an allogeneic HSCT recipient or a stem cell or donor lymphocyte infusion donor (not recorded which). It is not recorded whose cells these are; they may come from a transplant donor. The CDR3 runs from the conserved cysteine through the conserved F or W. The order of the fields is CDR3 protein, CDR3 DNA, J gene, clone size, D gene, V gene. A D gene is named only where the DNA matches it firmly. Clone size is stated in some rows and not others, as once, few, many or a class when expanded.

cdr3_aa: CASSPRGTGTNEQFF
cdr3_nt: TGCGCCAGCAGCCCCCGTGGGACAGGGACGAATGAGCAGTTCTTC
j_call: TRBJ2-1
clone_size: many
d_call: TRBD1
v_call: TRBV5-1

cdr3_aa: CASSDGFGEQFF
cdr3_nt: TGTGCCAGCAGTGACGGGTTCGGTGAGCAGTTCTTC
j_call: TRBJ2-1
clone_size: many
d_call: .
v_call: TRBV25-1

cdr3_aa: CASSFQETQYF
cdr3_nt: TGTGCCAGCAGCTTCCAAGAGACCCAGTACTTC
j_call: TRBJ2-5
clone_size: many
d_call: .
v_call: TRBV5-1

cdr3_aa: CASSSTGPMAEQYF
cdr3_nt: TGTGCCAGCAGTTCGACAGGGCCCATGGCTGAGCAGTACTTC
j_call: TRBJ2-7
clone_size: .
d_call: TRBD1
v_call: TRBV12-3/TRBV12-4

cdr3_aa: CASSSRSGALNTGELFF
cdr3_nt: TGTGCCAGCAGCTCTCGGAGCGGGGCCCTGAACACCGGGGAGCTGTTTTTT
j_call: TRBJ2-2
clone_size: few
d_call: TRBD2
v_call: TRBV5-5

cdr3_aa: CSVDIGKGAAYEQYF
cdr3_nt: TGCAGCGTTGATATTGGGAAAGGGGCGGCCTACGAGCAGTACTTC
j_call: TRBJ2-7
clone_size: .
d_call: .
v_call: TRBV29-1

cdr3_aa: CSVSGTSGRTTQYF
cdr3_nt: TGCAGCGTTAGTGGGACTAGCGGCCGGACGACCCAGTACTTC
j_call: TRBJ2-5
clone_size: .
d_call: TRBD2
v_call: TRBV29-1

cdr3_aa: CASSLGGHHRTSTDTQYF
cdr3_nt: TGTGCCAGCAGCTTGGGAGGCCACCACCGGACTAGCACAGATACGCAGTATTTT
j_call: TRBJ2-3
clone_size: .
d_call: .
v_call: TRBV7-3

cdr3_aa: CSASLAGGYQQYF
cdr3_nt: TGCAGTGCTAGTCTGGCAGGAGGTTATCAGCAGTACTTC
j_call: TRBJ2-7
clone_size: .
d_call: .
v_call: TRBV20-1

cdr3_aa: CASNQPFPYEQYF
cdr3_nt: TGTGCCAGCAATCAACCGTTCCCCTACGAGCAGTACTTC
j_call: TRBJ2-7
clone_size: .
d_call: .
v_call: TRBV6-2/TRBV6-3

cdr3_aa: CASSFYRGMRGNTIYF
cdr3_nt: TGTGCCAGCAGTTTTTACCGCGGTATGAGGGGAAACACCATATATTTT
j_call: TRBJ1-3
clone_size: many
d_call: .
v_call: TRBV12-3/TRBV12-4

cdr3_aa: CASGQIGDEQYF
cdr3_nt: TGTGCTAGTGGCCAAATAGGGGACGAGCAGTACTTC
j_call: TRBJ2-7
clone_size: few
d_call: .
v_call: TRBV12-5

cdr3_aa: CASSLGRGLGMNTEAFF
cdr3_nt: TGTGCCAGCAGCTTGGGGCGGGGGCTTGGGATGAACACTGAAGCTTTCTTT
j_call: TRBJ1-1
clone_size: few
d_call: .
v_call: TRBV5-5

cdr3_aa: CASSQLGRSTTKNTGELFF
cdr3_nt: TGTGCCAGCAGCCAATTGGGCAGAAGCACCACTAAGAACACCGGGGAGCTGTTTTTT
j_call: TRBJ2-2
clone_size: .
d_call: .
v_call: TRBV4-2

cdr3_aa: CASSLPRGAGADTQYF
cdr3_nt: TGCGCCAGCAGCCTCCCCAGGGGGGCGGGGGCAGATACGCAGTATTTT
j_call: TRBJ2-3
clone_size: few
d_call: .
v_call: TRBV5-1

cdr3_aa: CASTAGAQETQYF
cdr3_nt: TGTGCCAGTACCGCGGGGGCCCAAGAGACCCAGTACTTC
j_call: TRBJ2-5
clone_size: .
d_call: .
v_call: TRBV5-5

cdr3_aa: CASSFLGQGPGQPQHF
cdr3_nt: TGTGCCAGCAGCTTCTTGGGGCAGGGCCCGGGGCAGCCCCAGCATTTT
j_call: TRBJ1-5
clone_size: .
d_call: .
v_call: TRBV7-8

cdr3_aa: CAWSGTRRGYEQFF
cdr3_nt: TGTGCCTGGAGTGGCACCAGGCGGGGCTATGAGCAGTTCTTC
j_call: TRBJ2-1
clone_size: .
d_call: .
v_call: TRBV30

cdr3_aa: CASSLTGRKTEAFF
cdr3_nt: TGTGCCAGCAGTTTGACAGGACGGAAAACTGAAGCTTTCTTT
j_call: TRBJ1-1
clone_size: .
d_call: .
v_call: TRBV12-3/TRBV12-4

cdr3_aa: CASSLYGTGGGGYTF
cdr3_nt: TGTGCCAGCAGTTTATACGGGACAGGGGGCGGTGGCTACACCTTC
j_call: TRBJ1-2
clone_size: few
d_call: TRBD1
v_call: TRBV28

cdr3_aa: CASSPRTSGGFYEQYF
cdr3_nt: TGTGCCAGCAGCCCCCGGACTAGCGGGGGATTCTACGAGCAGTACTTC
j_call: TRBJ2-7
clone_size: .
d_call: TRBD2
v_call: TRBV6-1

cdr3_aa: CASSLFRTPSNSPLHF
cdr3_nt: TGTGCCAGCAGCTTATTCAGGACCCCCTCTAATTCACCCCTCCACTTT
j_call: TRBJ1-6
clone_size: .
d_call: .
v_call: TRBV7-2

cdr3_aa: CASSQDPLGGTATGELFF
cdr3_nt: TGTGCCAGCAGCCAAGATCCCCTTGGCGGGACGGCCACCGGGGAGCTGTTTTTT
j_call: TRBJ2-2
clone_size: .
d_call: .
v_call: TRBV14

cdr3_aa: CASRPRDRAPNYGYTF
cdr3_nt: TGTGCCAGCAGGCCTCGGGACAGGGCCCCTAACTATGGCTACACCTTC
j_call: TRBJ1-2
clone_size: .
d_call: TRBD1
v_call: TRBV6-1

cdr3_aa: CASSHRGLAPYEQYF
cdr3_nt: TGTGCCAGCAGCCACCGGGGACTAGCGCCTTACGAGCAGTACTTC
j_call: TRBJ2-7
clone_size: few
d_call: TRBD2
v_call: TRBV3-1

cdr3_aa: CASSLLQGGLAGAVEQYF
cdr3_nt: TGTGCCAGCAGCTTATTACAGGGTGGACTAGCGGGAGCGGTCGAGCAGTACTTC
j_call: TRBJ2-7
clone_size: few
d_call: TRBD2
v_call: TRBV11-1

cdr3_aa: CASSQVVGQVAGNTIYF
cdr3_nt: TGCGCCAGCAGCCAAGTAGTCGGTCAGGTCGCTGGAAACACCATATATTTT
j_call: TRBJ1-3
clone_size: .
d_call: .
v_call: TRBV4-3

cdr3_aa: CSAHRGADTEAFF
cdr3_nt: TGCAGTGCTCACAGGGGCGCCGACACTGAAGCTTTCTTT
j_call: TRBJ1-1
clone_size: few
d_call: TRBD1
v_call: TRBV20-1

cdr3_aa: CASSQDGGGEAFF
cdr3_nt: TGTGCCAGCAGCCAAGATGGGGGGGGTGAAGCTTTCTTT
j_call: TRBJ1-1
clone_size: few
d_call: .
v_call: TRBV4-2

cdr3_aa: CASSLGSGLGHSYNEQFF
cdr3_nt: TGTGCCAGCAGCTTAGGTTCCGGTTTGGGGCACTCCTACAATGAGCAGTTCTTC
j_call: TRBJ2-1
clone_size: .
d_call: .
v_call: TRBV11-2

cdr3_aa: CASSQAGRDGIYGYTF
cdr3_nt: TGTGCCAGCAGCCAAGCGGGCAGGGACGGAATCTATGGCTACACCTTC
j_call: TRBJ1-2
clone_size: .
d_call: .
v_call: TRBV3-1

cdr3_aa: CASSQTTGVGNQPQHF
cdr3_nt: TGTGCCAGCAGTCAGACGACAGGGGTAGGCAATCAGCCCCAGCATTTT
j_call: TRBJ1-5
clone_size: few
d_call: TRBD1
v_call: TRBV6-2/TRBV6-3

cdr3_aa: CASILSYEQYF
cdr3_nt: TGTGCCAGCATTCTCTCCTACGAGCAGTACTTC
j_call: TRBJ2-7
clone_size: .
d_call: .
v_call: TRBV27

cdr3_aa: CASSTRTDPNTEAFF
cdr3_nt: TGTGCCAGCAGTACCCGGACAGACCCTAACACTGAAGCTTTCTTT
j_call: TRBJ1-1
clone_size: many
d_call: .
v_call: TRBV27

cdr3_aa: CASSGGGTNTEAFF
cdr3_nt: TGCGCCAGCAGTGGAGGGGGGACTAACACTGAAGCTTTCTTT
j_call: TRBJ1-1
clone_size: few
d_call: .
v_call: TRBV5-1

cdr3_aa: CASKMGTWTTGELFF
cdr3_nt: TGTGCCAGCAAAATGGGGACTTGGACCACCGGGGAGCTGTTTTTT
j_call: TRBJ2-2
clone_size: .
d_call: .
v_call: TRBV27

cdr3_aa: CASSLPATGNTIYF
cdr3_nt: TGTGCCAGCAGCTTGCCAGCAACTGGAAACACCATATATTTT
j_call: TRBJ1-3
clone_size: few
d_call: .
v_call: TRBV5-6

cdr3_aa: CASSHIAEAPNNEQFF
cdr3_nt: TGTGCCAGCAGCCACATAGCGGAGGCCCCAAACAATGAGCAGTTCTTC
j_call: TRBJ2-1
clone_size: .
d_call: .
v_call: TRBV7-8

cdr3_aa: CASKLRLGLETQYF
cdr3_nt: TGTGCCAGCAAACTTAGACTAGGCCTAGAGACCCAGTACTTC
j_call: TRBJ2-5
clone_size: .
d_call: .
v_call: TRBV2

cdr3_aa: CASSTGQGLNQPQHF
cdr3_nt: TGTGCCAGCAGCACAGGACAGGGGCTGAATCAGCCCCAGCATTTT
j_call: TRBJ1-5
clone_size: many
d_call: TRBD1
v_call: TRBV12-3/TRBV12-4

cdr3_aa: CASSLRGGAGQPQHF
cdr3_nt: TGTGCCAGCAGCTTAAGAGGGGGCGCAGGTCAGCCCCAGCATTTT
j_call: TRBJ1-5
clone_size: many
d_call: TRBD1
v_call: TRBV5-6